The 27 T cell receptor beta chains below all came from one sample that was sequenced in a study of cytomegalovirus exposure and HLA in healthy donors. Use of 60 Vbeta and 13 Jbeta primers characterized the PCR. Produced via immunoSEQ multiplex PCR; TCRdb's table is partial and in-frame only. The sample has about 140,000 clones, about 80% seen once; the top ten hold approximately 1.5%. The sample taken for sequencing was PBMCs. Receptors originate from a man under 40 in good health and CMV-seropositive.

V gene TRBV29-1 combines with J gene TRBJ2-3; TRBD1 agrees at 8 bases. Germline V gives CDR1 SQVTM, CDR2 ANQGSEA. The CDR3 contains 13 residues. V was pared by 6 bases and J by 4 bases, with 6 bases of the junction left unmatched. The DNA for the CDR3 is TGCAGCGTACCGGGACAGGCACCAGATACGCAGTATTTT. It codes for CSVPGQAPDTQYF.

The chain employs TRBV19 and TRBJ2-5, with 7 bases matching TRBD2. V dropped 6 bases and J dropped 1; count of bases not matched to a gene: 5. Germline CDR1 is LNHDA and CDR2 is SQIVND (reference sequence). This CDR3 has 14 residues. In DNA, the CDR3 is TGTGCCAGTAGCTTAGGGACTATCCAAGAGACCCAGTACTTC. This codes for CASSLGTIQETQYF.

The chain carries TRBV15 and TRBJ1-2; D may be TRBD1 (6 bases). Germline CDR1 reads LNHNV; CDR2 reads YYDKDF (reference sequence). The CDR3 totals 12 residues. V lost 1 base to trimming and J lost 7 bases, with 7 bases between them. The CDR3 DNA sequence: TGTGCCACCAGCAGAGTGGACAGTGGCTACACCTTC. Its protein product is CATSRVDSGYTF. The variable domain in full, with the rest retrieved from reference TRBV15 and TRBJ1-2, is DAMVIQNPRYQVTQFGKPVTLSCSQTLNHNVMYWYQQKSSQAPKLLFHYYDKDFNNEADTPDNFQSRRPNTSFCFLDIRSPGLGDTAMYLCATSRVDSGYTFGSGTRLTVV.

This clone was seen a few times. The chain recombines TRBV5-6 with TRBJ1-5; TRBD1 is a possible D gene (6 bases). The ends were cut back, 3 bases at V and 3 bases at J, with 10 bases in the middle. The CDR3 sequence is 14 residues long. Germline V CDR1 and CDR2: SGHDT, YYEEEE. The CDR3 loop reads CASSSGTHNQPQHF. In nucleotides, the CDR3 is TGTGCCAGCAGCTCCGGGACACACAATCAGCCCCAGCATTTT.

The J gene is TRBJ2-1, the V gene TRBV28; a weak D match, TRBD2 (6 bases). Germline CDR1 MDHEN, CDR2 SYDVKM. Trimming removed 8 bases from V and 3 bases from J, with 17 bases in between. The CDR3 has 15 amino acids. CDR3 in DNA: TGTGCCAGCTTGGGGCCGGGGGATAACTACAATGAGCAGTTCTTC. Protein: CASLGPGDNYNEQFF.

The V and J genes are TRBV15 and TRBJ2-5; D perhaps matches TRBD1 (5 bases). CDR1 and CDR2 (germline): LNHNV, YYDKDF (reference sequence). There are 13 residues in the CDR3. V was shortened by 5 bases and J by 5 bases, with 12 bases between the two germline ends. The CDR3 nucleotides are TGTGCCACCAGCTCTAGGGGAAGGGAGACCCAGTACTTC. It yields the protein CATSSRGRETQYF.

This chain uses TRBV2 with TRBJ2-5, with D perhaps TRBD2 (5 bases). V dropped 5 bases and J dropped 7 bases, with 11 bases sitting between them. The CDR3 contains 12 residues. Germline V gene lookup returns CDR1 SNHLY and CDR2 FYNNEI. CDR3 DNA sequence: TGTGCCAGCAGTAGACTTCGGGGGACCCAGTACTTC. It specifies CASSRLRGTQYF.

The count of this clone is one. The rearrangement joins TRBV28 to TRBJ2-7; D gene unclear. This CDR3 region has 13 residues. V was cut by 7 bases and J by 1 base, with 11 bases left in between. Germline V gives CDR1 MDHEN, CDR2 SYDVKM. Written as DNA, the CDR3 is TGTGCCAGCACTACTACCCATTCCTACGAGCAGTACTTC. Translation gives CASTTTHSYEQYF.

This clone occurred a few times. The chain recombines TRBV2 with TRBJ2-1; TRBD2 might be the D (6 bases). Looked up from germline, CDR1 is SNHLY and CDR2 is FYNNEI. The ends were cut back, 2 bases at V and 4 bases at J, with 12 bases in the middle. CDR3 length equals 15 residues. CDR3 in DNA: TGTGCCAGCAGTGAAAAAAGCGGGCGATACAATGAGCAGTTCTTC. Translated, it gives CASSEKSGRYNEQFF.

The V call is TRBV19, the J call TRBJ2-1; 11 bases are shared with TRBD1. The germline V gene encodes CDR1 LNHDA and CDR2 SQIVND (reference sequence). V lost 7 bases to trimming and J lost 4 bases; unmatched junction nucleotides: 6. The CDR3 runs 15 residues. The CDR3 nucleotides read TGTGCCAGTAACACCGGGACAGGGGGGTACAATGAGCAGTTCTTC. It translates to CASNTGTGGYNEQFF.

The chain employs TRBV5-4 and TRBJ1-2; 8 positions agree with TRBD1. Germline V lookup: CDR1 SGHNT, CDR2 YYREEE (reference sequence). V was pared by 0 bases and J by 4 bases, with 8 bases of the junction left unmatched. The CDR3 contains 16 residues. The CDR3 sequence: CASSLEAGGAAYGYTF. Written as DNA, the CDR3 is TGTGCCAGCAGCTTGGAGGCAGGGGGCGCCGCCTATGGCTACACCTTC.

In its sample, this clone was seen a few times. This sequence joins TRBV2 and TRBJ1-4, with 7 nucleotides matching TRBD1. The germline V gene has CDR1 SNHLY and CDR2 FYNNEI. The CDR3 loop spans 16 amino acids. The V gene end was trimmed by 6 bases and the J gene end by 7 bases; junction bases not matched to a gene: 14. CDR3 DNA sequence: TGTGCCAGCAGCACCCTGGGGAGAGGGGGCGGTGAAAAACTGTTTTTT. This gives the protein CASSTLGRGGGEKLFF. Using reference TRBV2 and TRBJ1-4 for the parts outside the CDR3, the full variable domain is EPEVTQTPSHQVTQMGQEVILRCVPISNHLYFYWYRQILGQKVEFLVSFYNNEISEKSEIFDDQFSVERPDGSNFTLKIRSTKLEDSAMYFCASSTLGRGGGEKLFFGSGTQLSVL.

The rearrangement links TRBV19 to TRBJ2-3; 8 bases fit TRBD2. V was pared by 6 bases and J by 0 bases, with 5 bases of the junction left unmatched. Germline assignment: CDR1 LNHDA and CDR2 SQIVND (reference sequence). This CDR3 has 15 amino acids. CDR3 amino acids: CASSPTSVSTDTQYF. CDR3 nucleotide sequence: TGTGCCAGTAGCCCGACTAGCGTTAGCACAGATACGCAGTATTTT.

J is TRBJ2-2 and V is TRBV10-1; D is undetermined. Between the trimmed V and J ends, which lost 6 bases and 0 bases, there was a span of 5 bases. Germline lookup yields CDR1 WNHNN and CDR2 SYGVQD (reference sequence). This CDR3 spans 13 amino acids. The CDR3 here is CASRQSNTGELFF. The CDR3 DNA follows: TGCGCCAGCAGGCAGTCGAACACCGGGGAGCTGTTTTTT.

V is TRBV2 and J is TRBJ1-5; tentative D call: TRBD1 (6 bases). This CDR3 is 12 amino acids long. V lost 6 bases, J lost 6 bases, and 9 bases lay in between. The germline gives CDR1 SNHLY, CDR2 FYNNEI. CDR3 DNA sequence: TGTGCCAGCAGCCACAGGGCTCAGCCCCAGCATTTT. Translated: CASSHRAQPQHF.

The chain links TRBV28 to TRBJ2-3; 7 bases fit TRBD1. The CDR3 spans 12 residues. Germline loops: CDR1 MDHEN, CDR2 SYDVKM. The junction had 0 bases not matched to a gene; V was cut back by 8 bases and J by 1 base. In DNA form, the CDR3 reads TGTGCCAGCGACAGGGGCACAGATACGCAGTATTTT. This codes for CASDRGTDTQYF.

This chain joins TRBV5-1 and TRBJ2-5; D is uncertain. The CDR3 is 12 residues long. CDR1 is SGHRS and CDR2 is YFSETQ in the germline V gene. With 2 bases removed from V and 2 bases from J, the gap between germline ends came to 4 bases. The chain's CDR3 is CASSFYQETQYF. DNA of the CDR3: TGCGCCAGCAGCTTTTATCAAGAGACCCAGTACTTC.

The rearrangement links TRBV14 to TRBJ2-7, with TRBD1 matching 9 bases. Germline trimming cut 5 bases from V and 9 bases from J; bases unmatched to any gene: 8. Germline loops: CDR1 SGHDN, CDR2 FVKESK. The CDR3 length is 13 residues. The CDR3 sequence is CASSLGDREGQYF. DNA of the CDR3: TGTGCCAGCAGCTTAGGGGACAGGGAAGGGCAGTACTTC.

The chain employs TRBV5-1 and TRBJ2-2; 7 bases fit TRBD2. CDR1 is SGHRS, CDR2 YFSETQ, per germline. This CDR3 spans 16 amino acids. V lost 1 base, J lost 4 bases, and 7 bases stayed unmatched. Here the CDR3 DNA reads TGCGCCAGCAGCTTGTTACTAGCGTATGGCACCGGGGAGCTGTTTTTT. This gives the protein CASSLLLAYGTGELFF.

CDR3 in DNA: TGCGCCAGCAGCTTCGACACCACCACAGATACGCAGTATTTT. It codes for CASSFDTTTDTQYF. The chain combines TRBV5-1 with TRBJ2-3; D remains ambiguous. Trimming shortened V by 2 bases and J by 2 bases, and 9 bases separated the two germline ends. This CDR3 region has 14 residues. Per germline, CDR1 SGHRS and CDR2 YFSETQ.

Regarding this clone: The same CDR3 can be traced to other DNA sequences in this sample. The chain has TRBV18 and TRBJ2-5; 8 bases map to TRBD2. This CDR3 spans 13 amino acids. Germline trimming cut 3 bases from V and 5 bases from J; bases unmatched to any gene: 2. CDR1 is KGHSH, CDR2 LQKENI, per germline. Written as DNA, the CDR3 is TGTGCCAGCTCACCGGGACTAGGGGAGACCCAGTACTTC. Its translation is CASSPGLGETQYF. The full variable domain, rest sourced from reference TRBV18 and TRBJ2-5, is NAGVMQNPRHLVRRRGQEARLRCSPMKGHSHVYWYRQLPEEGLKFMVYLQKENIIDESGMPKERFSAEFPKEGPSILRIQQVVRGDSAAYFCASSPGLGETQYFGPGTRLLVL.

The V call is TRBV28, the J call TRBJ1-1, with TRBD1 matching over 8 bases. Germline V gene lookup returns CDR1 MDHEN and CDR2 SYDVKM. The CDR3 sequence is 15 residues long. J gave up 5 bases and V 4 bases, and 9 bases lay outside the gene matches. CDR3 sequence: CASSSDRGPGTEAFF. The CDR3 nucleotides are TGTGCCAGCAGTTCTGACAGGGGACCGGGGACTGAAGCTTTCTTT.

The rearrangement uses TRBV2 and TRBJ1-5, with 7 bases that match TRBD1. This CDR3 comprises 15 residues. CDR1 is SNHLY and CDR2 is FYNNEI in the germline V gene. V shed 5 bases and J 4 bases; nucleotides not matched to a gene: 8. The CDR3 DNA reads TGTGCCAGCAGTATCAACCGGGACAGAAATCAGCCCCAGCATTTT. This codes for CASSINRDRNQPQHF.

V and J are TRBV19 and TRBJ1-2; 8 bases align to TRBD1. J was trimmed by 7 bases and V by 5 bases; bases with no gene match: 12. In germline, CDR1 is LNHDA, CDR2 SQIVND (reference sequence). CDR3 length: 15 amino acids. The CDR3 loop reads CASSGQQGGASGYTF. The DNA for the CDR3 is TGTGCCAGTAGTGGACAACAGGGGGGTGCGAGTGGCTACACCTTC.

The gene calls are TRBV4-1 and TRBJ2-5, with TRBD1 identical over 7 bases. Germline V lookup: CDR1 MGHRA, CDR2 YSYEKL. V shed 3 bases, J shed 5 bases, and the junction held 12 bases outside the gene matches. The CDR3 loop spans 16 amino acids. The CDR3 DNA reads as TGCGCCAGCAGCCAGTTTAGCAGGGGGATACAGGAGACCCAGTACTTC. It yields the protein CASSQFSRGIQETQYF.

The J gene is TRBJ1-2, the V gene TRBV28; a weak D match, TRBD1 (5 bases). Germline lookup yields CDR1 MDHEN and CDR2 SYDVKM. The CDR3 totals 19 residues. V dropped 1 base and J dropped 7 bases, with 28 bases sitting between them. Written as DNA, the CDR3 is TGTGCCAGCAGTTTATATCGGGCCCCCGGCGGGGGTCCTTTAGGTGGCTACACCTTC. It codes for CASSLYRAPGGGPLGGYTF.

The gene calls are TRBV2 and TRBJ1-5; 7 positions agree with TRBD1. CDR1 and CDR2 (germline): SNHLY, FYNNEI. The V and J ends lost 4 bases and 4 bases, in that order; junction bases with no gene match: 7. The CDR3 loop spans 15 amino acids. The CDR3 coding sequence is TGTGCCAGCAGTGCTGACAGGGTTGGGAATCAGCCCCAGCATTTT. This codes for CASSADRVGNQPQHF.